The entry below gives a single TCR beta chain sequence along with its context. What this receptor recognizes is not known. No base-level quality is on record; no much larger clone is a single base apart. The entry originates in a study of T cell responses to AZD1222 COVID-19 vaccine (dated by TCRdb to the early 2020s). For the wider study: A total of just over 230 trial participants underwent TCR sequencing, of whom around 210 had received two doses of AZD1222 and approximately 26 had received two doses of the MenACWY control vaccine. Trial participants were enrolled by age into 18-55, 56-69 and 70-plus year subgroups, with about 150, 27 and 61 TCR-sequenced participants respectively.

V was cut back by 6 bases and J by 15 bases, leaving a gap of 24 bases between them. There are 14 amino acids in the CDR3, from cysteine to phenylalanine inclusive. CDR3 DNA only is kept here, 42 bases in frame from base 1. Via the germline V gene, CDR1 is SNHLY and CDR2 FYNNEI. The sample's time point label, in plain terms: about 28 days (+/-7) after the second vaccine dose. Sample treatment or condition, as interpreted from the label and publication: meningococcal conjugate vaccine given as trial control. Vaccinee samples came from UK trials COV001 and COV002, including a single-blind randomized controlled phase 2/3 trial of AZD1222 (ChAdOx1 nCoV-19) in healthy adults. For TCRbeta chain sequencing, PBMC samples from trial participants were taken at day 0 and at day 28 after the second dose. The CDR3 regions of human TCRbeta chains were analyzed by immunosequencing. In the original analysis: Repertoire TCRs were matched against a reference library of SARS-CoV-2-specific TCRs generated with the MIRA antigen-specificity platform. Breadth meant the fraction of unique TCRs that were SARS-CoV-2-associated, whereas depth meant the fraction of total T cells that were SARS-CoV-2-associated. Using the MIRA data, each spike-specific TCR was assigned both to the spike region to which the TCR was reactive and to a CD4 or CD8 class. Log10-transformed breadth and depth values were compared by one-way ANOVA with Sidak's multiple comparisons tests. TCRdb stores this immuneACCESS table with in-frame sequences only. Part of the clones is absent; in the studies checked, under half of the shortfall reflects unresolved V genes, and no reason is known for the rest. V, J and clone size reflect that table, while D and trimming were determined from the DNA. The sample table contains about 140,000 clones; only one count was recorded for about 89% of them. Jointly, the top ten make up around 6.9% of the sample.

Broad study findings and their caveats: Reportedly, almost half of the unique spike-specific TCRs recognized epitopes lying outside the regions that are mutated in the B.1.351 and B.1.1.7 variants. Most participants were white British and females outnumbered males, and the authors suggested that clonal diversity may have been underestimated. The whole spike protein was spanned by vaccine-associated CD4 TCRs, and dominant responses were seen in regions 160-218 and 743-854. The 56-69-year group was small, and its depth increase did not reach significance, likely because of low power. A significant rise in spike-specific TCR breadth and depth was observed after two AZD1222 doses relative to day 0 and relative to MenACWY recipients. Conclusions about previously exposed vaccinees are limited because only five to seven AZD1222 recipients were SARS-CoV-2 seropositive at baseline. Because no day 14 peak-response samples were available, the repertoires could be characterized only after the peak T cell response.

This specimen consisted of peripheral blood, obtained 28 days after the second dose of the MenACWY control vaccine. This chain is built from TRBV2 and TRBJ2-1; TRBD2 is perhaps the D gene, given 8 matching bases. This clonotype originated in an adult who received the MenACWY meningococcal vaccine as a control. The DNA sequence is given as TGTGCCAGCAGCCGACAGGGACTAGAACCTGGCCCGTTCTTC. The resulting protein is CASSRQGLEPGPFF. The entire variable domain, with the stretches around the CDR3 drawn from the reference TRBV2 and TRBJ2-1 proteins, is EPEVTQTPSHQVTQMGQEVILRCVPISNHLYFYWYRQILGQKVEFLVSFYNNEISEKSEIFDDQFSVERPDGSNFTLKIRSTKLEDSAMYFCASSRQGLEPGPFFGPGTRLTVL.